The clone carrying this T cell receptor (beta chain) was seen a few times. Its antigen is unknown. The sample is drawn from a study of post-analysis software for immune sequencing data. CDR3 length: 14 amino acids. V lost 5 bases, J lost 2 bases, and 13 bases lay in between. Study results and limitations: In patients, TRBV5-6, TRBV5-1 and TRBV20-1 belonged to roughly five TRBV segments found more frequently than in controls. Strong co-clustering by F measure linked samples that shared a preparation batch. Significantly lower normalized Chao1 diversity was found in patients with multiple sclerosis relative to controls.

The library was made from cDNA and included unique molecular identifiers. Input of roughly 0.9 to 11 million T cells yielded 500,000 to 650,000 cDNA molecules. TCRdb redid the calling of the PCR reads with MiXCR, one entry per CDR3 protein. The sample gives 750,000 to 950,000 distinct CDR3 sequences, approximately 53% of which show up once; over 4% is in the top ten. The specimen sequenced was blood. The chain recombines TRBV12-3 or TRBV12-4 with TRBJ2-7; perhaps TRBD1 as D (6 bases). The receptor comes from a girl aged 10 to 17 with multiple sclerosis. Written as DNA, the CDR3 is TGTGCCAGCAGTCCAAACAGGGTCGCCTACGAGCAGTACTTC. Protein: CASSPNRVAYEQYF.